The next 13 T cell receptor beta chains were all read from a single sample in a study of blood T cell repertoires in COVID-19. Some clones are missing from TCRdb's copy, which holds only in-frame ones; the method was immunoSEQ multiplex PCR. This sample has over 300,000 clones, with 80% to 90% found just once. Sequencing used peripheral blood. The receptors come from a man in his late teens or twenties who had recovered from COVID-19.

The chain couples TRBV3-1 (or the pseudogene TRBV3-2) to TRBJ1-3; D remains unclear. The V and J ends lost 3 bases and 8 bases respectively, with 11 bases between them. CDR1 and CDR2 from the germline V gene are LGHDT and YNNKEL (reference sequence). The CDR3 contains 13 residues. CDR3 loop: CASSQGVVDTIYF. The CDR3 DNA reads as TGTGCCAGCAGCCAGGGAGTCGTAGACACCATATATTTT.

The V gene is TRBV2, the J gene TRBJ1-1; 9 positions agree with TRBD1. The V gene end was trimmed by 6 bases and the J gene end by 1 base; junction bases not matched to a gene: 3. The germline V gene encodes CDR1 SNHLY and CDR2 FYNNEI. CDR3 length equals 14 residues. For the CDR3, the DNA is TGTGCCAGCAGGGGGACAGGGAGGAACACTGAAGCTTTCTTT. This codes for CASRGTGRNTEAFF.

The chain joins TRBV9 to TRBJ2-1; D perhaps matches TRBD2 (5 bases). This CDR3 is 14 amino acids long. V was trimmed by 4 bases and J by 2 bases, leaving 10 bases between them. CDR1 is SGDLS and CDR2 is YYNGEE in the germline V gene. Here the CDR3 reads CASSRGLTYNEQFF. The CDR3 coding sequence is TGTGCCAGCAGCCGAGGACTTACCTACAATGAGCAGTTCTTC.

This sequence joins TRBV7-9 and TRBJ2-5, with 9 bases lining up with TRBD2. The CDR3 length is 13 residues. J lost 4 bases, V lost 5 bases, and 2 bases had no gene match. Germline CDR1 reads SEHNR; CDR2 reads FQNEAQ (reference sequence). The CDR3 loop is CASSRGLAETQYF. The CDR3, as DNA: TGTGCCAGCAGCCGGGGACTAGCAGAGACCCAGTACTTC.

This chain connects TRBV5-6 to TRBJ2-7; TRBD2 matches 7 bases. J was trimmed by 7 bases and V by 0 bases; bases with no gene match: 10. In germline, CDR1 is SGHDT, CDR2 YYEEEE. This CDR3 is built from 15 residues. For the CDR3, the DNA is TGTGCCAGCAGCTTGGGGCTAGCGGTCGGATGGGAGCAGTACTTC. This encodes CASSLGLAVGWEQYF.

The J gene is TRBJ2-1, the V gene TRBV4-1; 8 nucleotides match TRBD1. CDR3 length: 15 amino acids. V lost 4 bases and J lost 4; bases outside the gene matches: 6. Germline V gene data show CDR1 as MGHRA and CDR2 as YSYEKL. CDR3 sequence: CASSPDREVYNEQFF. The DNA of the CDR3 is TGCGCCAGCAGCCCGGACAGGGAGGTATACAATGAGCAGTTCTTC.

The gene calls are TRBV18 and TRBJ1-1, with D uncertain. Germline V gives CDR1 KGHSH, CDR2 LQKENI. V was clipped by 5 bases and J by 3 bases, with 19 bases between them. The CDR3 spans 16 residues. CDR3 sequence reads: CASSSYEARGDTEAFF. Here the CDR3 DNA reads TGTGCCAGCTCATCATATGAAGCGCGAGGAGACACTGAAGCTTTCTTT.

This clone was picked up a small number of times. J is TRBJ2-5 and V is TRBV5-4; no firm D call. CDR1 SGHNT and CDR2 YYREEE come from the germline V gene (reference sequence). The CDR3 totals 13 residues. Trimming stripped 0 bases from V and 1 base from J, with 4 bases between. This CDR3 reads CASSLASQETQYF. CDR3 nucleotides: TGTGCCAGCAGCTTGGCGTCCCAAGAGACCCAGTACTTC.

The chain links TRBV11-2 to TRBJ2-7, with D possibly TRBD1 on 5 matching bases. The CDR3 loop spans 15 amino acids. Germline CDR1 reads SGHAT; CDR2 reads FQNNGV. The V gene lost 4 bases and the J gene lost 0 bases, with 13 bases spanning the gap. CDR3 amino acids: CASSSSGITSYEQYF. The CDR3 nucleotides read TGTGCCAGCAGCTCCTCAGGGATAACCTCCTACGAGCAGTACTTC. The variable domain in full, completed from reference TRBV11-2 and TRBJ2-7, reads EAGVAQSPRYKIIEKRQSVAFWCNPISGHATLYWYQQILGQGPKLLIQFQNNGVVDDSQLPKDRFSAERLKGVDSTLKIQPAKLEDSAVYLCASSSSGITSYEQYFGPGTRLTVT.

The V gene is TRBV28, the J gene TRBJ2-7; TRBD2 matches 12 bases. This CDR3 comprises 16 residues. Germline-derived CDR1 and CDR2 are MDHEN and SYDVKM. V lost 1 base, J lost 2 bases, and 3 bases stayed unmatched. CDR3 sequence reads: CASSLYRTSGTYEQYF. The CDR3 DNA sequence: TGTGCCAGCAGTTTATATCGGACTAGCGGGACCTACGAGCAGTACTTC. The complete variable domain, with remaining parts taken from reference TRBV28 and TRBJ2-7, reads DVKVTQSSRYLVKRTGEKVFLECVQDMDHENMFWYRQDPGLGLRLIYFSYDVKMKEKGDIPEGYSVSREKKERFSLILESASTNQTSMYLCASSLYRTSGTYEQYFGPGTRLTVT.

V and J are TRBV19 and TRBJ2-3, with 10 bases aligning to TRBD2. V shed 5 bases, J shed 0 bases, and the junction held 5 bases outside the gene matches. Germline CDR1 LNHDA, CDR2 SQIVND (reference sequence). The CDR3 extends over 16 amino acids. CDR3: CASSPRTSGSTDTQYF. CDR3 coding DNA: TGTGCCAGTAGTCCGAGGACTAGCGGTAGCACAGATACGCAGTATTTT.

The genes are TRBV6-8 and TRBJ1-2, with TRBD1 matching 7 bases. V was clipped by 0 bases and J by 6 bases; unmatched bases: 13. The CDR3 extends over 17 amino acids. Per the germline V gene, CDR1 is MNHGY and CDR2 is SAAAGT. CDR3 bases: TGTGCCAGCAGTTACTCGGGCGCGGGCAGGGGGAAGGATGGCTACACCTTC. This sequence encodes CASSYSGAGRGKDGYTF.

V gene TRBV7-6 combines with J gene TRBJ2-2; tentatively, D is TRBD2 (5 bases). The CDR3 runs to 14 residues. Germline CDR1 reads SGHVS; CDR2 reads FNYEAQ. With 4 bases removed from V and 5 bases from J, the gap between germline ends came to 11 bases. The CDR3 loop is CASSSALATGELFF. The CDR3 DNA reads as TGTGCCAGCAGCTCCGCCCTAGCTACCGGGGAGCTGTTTTTT.